This TCR beta chain was documented in a study of T cells after somatic rescue of genetic block. Sequencing was performed with immunoSEQ multiplex PCR; in TCRdb, only in-frame clones are kept and a portion is missing. The sample shows more than 13,000 clones, about 70% of them seen only once. The CDR3 has 17 amino acids. The chain combines TRBV12-2 with TRBJ2-1; the D segment call TRBD1 is taken from the table without a DNA check. TRBV12-2 is shown as a pseudogene. This clonotype originated in a man between 18 and 29 years old. The sequencing input was peripheral blood mononuclear cells (PBMCs). CDR3 nucleotides: TGTGCAAGTCGCTTAAGTAAGTCCCAGGGGGTTTACAATGAGCAGTTCTTC. Its translation: CASRLSKSQGVYNEQFF.